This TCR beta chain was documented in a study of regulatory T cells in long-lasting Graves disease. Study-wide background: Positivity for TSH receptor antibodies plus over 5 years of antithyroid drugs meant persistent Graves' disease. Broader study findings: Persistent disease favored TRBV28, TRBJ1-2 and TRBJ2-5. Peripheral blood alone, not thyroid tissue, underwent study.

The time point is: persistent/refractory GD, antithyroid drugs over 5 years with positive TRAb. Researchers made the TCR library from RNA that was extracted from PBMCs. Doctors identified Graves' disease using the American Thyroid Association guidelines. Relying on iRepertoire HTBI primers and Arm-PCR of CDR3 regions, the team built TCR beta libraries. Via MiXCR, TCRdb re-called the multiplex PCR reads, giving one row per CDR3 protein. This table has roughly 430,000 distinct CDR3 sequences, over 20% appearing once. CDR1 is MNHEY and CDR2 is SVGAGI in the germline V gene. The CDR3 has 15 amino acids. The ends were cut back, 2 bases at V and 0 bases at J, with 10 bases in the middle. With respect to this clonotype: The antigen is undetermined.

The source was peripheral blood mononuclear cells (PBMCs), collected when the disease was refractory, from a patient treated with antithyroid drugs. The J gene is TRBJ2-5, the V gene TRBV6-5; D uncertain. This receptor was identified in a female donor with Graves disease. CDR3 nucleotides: TGTGCCAGCAGTTACCCGGCAGGACACCAAGAGACCCAGTACTTC. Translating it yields CASSYPAGHQETQYF.